Included here is one TCR beta chain sequence, with context. This sample stems from a study of OX40 agonist ivuxolimab in advanced cancers. Sequenced by immunoSEQ multiplex PCR; TCRdb stores in-frame clones only, minus some. The sample lists about 98,000 clones; 88% were seen once. Germline CDR1 reads SGHDN; CDR2 reads FVKESK. The CDR3 is 15 residues long. The V segment lost 0 bases and the J segment 8 bases; nucleotides outside the gene matches: 6. V gene TRBV14 combines with J gene TRBJ1-4, with 7 nucleotides matching TRBD1. This clonotype originated in an adult with an advanced solid tumor such as melanoma, head and neck, liver or kidney cancer. The sample consisted of CD4+ or CD8+ T cells sorted from blood, taken in a trial of the OX40 agonist ivuxolimab. CDR3 amino acids: CASSQDWDSKEKLFF. CDR3 coding DNA: TGTGCCAGCAGCCAAGATTGGGACAGTAAGGAAAAACTGTTTTTT.